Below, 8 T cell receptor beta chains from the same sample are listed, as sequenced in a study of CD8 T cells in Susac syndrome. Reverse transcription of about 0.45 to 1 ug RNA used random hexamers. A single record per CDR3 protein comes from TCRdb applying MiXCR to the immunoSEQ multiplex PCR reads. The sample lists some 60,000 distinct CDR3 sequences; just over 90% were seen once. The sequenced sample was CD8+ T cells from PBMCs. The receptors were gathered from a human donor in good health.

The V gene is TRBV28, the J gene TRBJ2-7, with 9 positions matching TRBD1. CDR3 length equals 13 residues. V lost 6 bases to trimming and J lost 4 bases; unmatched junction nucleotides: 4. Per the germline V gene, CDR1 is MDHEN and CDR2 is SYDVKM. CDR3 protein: CASSGDRVYEQYF. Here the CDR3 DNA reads TGTGCCAGCAGCGGGGACAGGGTGTACGAGCAGTACTTC.

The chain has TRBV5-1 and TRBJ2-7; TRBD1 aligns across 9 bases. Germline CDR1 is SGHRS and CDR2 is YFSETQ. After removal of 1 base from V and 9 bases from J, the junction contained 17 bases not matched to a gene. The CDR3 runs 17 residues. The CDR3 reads CASSLRQGGHSLIGQYF. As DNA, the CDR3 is TGCGCCAGCAGCTTGAGACAGGGGGGTCATTCCTTAATCGGGCAGTACTTC.

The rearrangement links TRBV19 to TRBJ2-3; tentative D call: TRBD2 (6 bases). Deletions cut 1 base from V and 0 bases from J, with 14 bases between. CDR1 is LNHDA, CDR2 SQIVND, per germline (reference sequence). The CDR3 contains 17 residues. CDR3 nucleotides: TGTGCCAGTAGTATAGGTCTAGCGAAAATTAGCACAGATACGCAGTATTTT. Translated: CASSIGLAKISTDTQYF.

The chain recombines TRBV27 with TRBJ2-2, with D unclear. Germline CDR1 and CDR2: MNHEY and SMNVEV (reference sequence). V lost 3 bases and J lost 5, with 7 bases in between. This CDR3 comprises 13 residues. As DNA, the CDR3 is TGTGCCAGCAGTTTGTTTGTTACCGGGGAGCTGTTTTTT. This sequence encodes CASSLFVTGELFF.

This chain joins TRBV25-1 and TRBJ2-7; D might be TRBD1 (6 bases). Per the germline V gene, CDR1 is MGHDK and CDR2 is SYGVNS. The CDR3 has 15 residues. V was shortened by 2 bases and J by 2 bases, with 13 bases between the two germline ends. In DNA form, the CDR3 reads TGTGCCAGCAGTGAAAATCAGGGGAACGCCTACGAGCAGTACTTC. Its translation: CASSENQGNAYEQYF.

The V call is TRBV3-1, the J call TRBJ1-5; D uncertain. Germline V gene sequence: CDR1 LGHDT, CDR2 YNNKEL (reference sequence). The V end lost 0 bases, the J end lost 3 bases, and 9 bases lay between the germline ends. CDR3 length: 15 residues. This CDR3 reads CASSQDARYNQPQHF. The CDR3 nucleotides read TGTGCCAGCAGCCAAGACGCTCGGTACAATCAGCCCCAGCATTTT.

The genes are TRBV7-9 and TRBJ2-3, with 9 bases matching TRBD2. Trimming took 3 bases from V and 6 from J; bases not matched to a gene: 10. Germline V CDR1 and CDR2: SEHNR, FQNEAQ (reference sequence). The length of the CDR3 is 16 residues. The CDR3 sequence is CASSFDVGGGDDTQYF. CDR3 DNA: TGTGCCAGCAGCTTTGACGTCGGCGGGGGGGATGATACGCAGTATTTT.

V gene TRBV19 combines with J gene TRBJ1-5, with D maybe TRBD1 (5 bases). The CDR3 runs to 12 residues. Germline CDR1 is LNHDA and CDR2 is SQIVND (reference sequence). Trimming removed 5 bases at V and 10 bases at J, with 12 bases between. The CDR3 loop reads CASSFRGGPQHF. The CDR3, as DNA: TGTGCCAGTAGTTTCCGGGGGGGTCCCCAGCATTTT.